This TCR beta chain was recovered during a study of post-analysis software for immune sequencing data. Overall study context: The disease courses spanned relapsing-remitting, secondary progressive and progressive-relapsing forms of multiple sclerosis.

General study points: Significantly decreased normalized Chao1 diversity was recorded for multiple sclerosis patients relative to controls. Same-batch preparations were strongly co-clustered by F measure. There were a handful of TRBV segments more frequent in patients than controls, and TRBV5-6, TRBV5-1 and TRBV20-1 were among them.

TCR beta cDNA libraries had unique molecular identifiers. TCRdb itself ran the PCR reads through MiXCR, one entry per CDR3 protein. The data hold about 540,000 distinct CDR3 sequences, with about a third observed a single time. About this clonotype: Its antigen is not known.

Germline V CDR1 and CDR2: DFQATT, SNEGSKA (reference sequence). The CDR3 is made up of 15 amino acids. Germline trimming cut 5 bases from V and 6 bases from J; bases unmatched to any gene: 12. Sequencing input: blood. The TCR was taken from a girl under 18 with multiple sclerosis. The rearrangement uses TRBV20-1 and TRBJ2-7, with 11 bases lining up with TRBD2. CDR3 residues: CSARLTSGGLIEQYF. In nucleotides, the CDR3 is TGCAGTGCTCGCCTAACTAGCGGGGGCCTCATCGAGCAGTACTTC.